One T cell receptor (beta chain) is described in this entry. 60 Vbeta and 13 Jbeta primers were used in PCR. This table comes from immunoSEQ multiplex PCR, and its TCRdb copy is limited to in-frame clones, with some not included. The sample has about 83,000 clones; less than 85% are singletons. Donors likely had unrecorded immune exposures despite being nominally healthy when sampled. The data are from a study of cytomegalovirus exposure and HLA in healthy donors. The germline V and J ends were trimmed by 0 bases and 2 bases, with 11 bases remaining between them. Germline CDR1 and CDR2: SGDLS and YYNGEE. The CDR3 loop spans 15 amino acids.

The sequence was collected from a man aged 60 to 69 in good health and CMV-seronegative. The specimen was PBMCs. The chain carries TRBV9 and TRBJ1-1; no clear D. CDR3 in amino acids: CASSVGGRLNTEAFF. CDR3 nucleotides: TGTGCCAGCAGCGTAGGCGGCAGACTCAACACTGAAGCTTTCTTT.